This T cell receptor beta chain was captured by sequencing in a study of early T cells in non-severe SARS-CoV-2 infection. Study-wide background: Bulk RNA isolated from unsorted whole blood underwent sequencing; chains were not paired.

Unique molecular identifiers were affixed to single, distinct cDNA molecules. TCRdb re-called the 5' RACE reads through MiXCR, storing one row per CDR3 protein. The table has under 85,000 distinct CDR3 sequences, about 13% seen once. V lost 6 bases, J lost 3 bases, and 11 bases lay in between. The V gene's germline CDR1 is GTSNPN and CDR2 SVGIG (reference sequence). The CDR3 has 12 residues. This receptor was identified in an adult who was a healthcare worker with PCR-confirmed SARS-CoV-2 infection or an uninfected control (not recorded which). The sample comprised whole blood. J is TRBJ1-1 and V is TRBV30, with D unresolved. DNA of the CDR3: TGTGCCTGTCTCGCTGGGCACACTGAAGCTTTCTTT. Protein: CACLAGHTEAFF. Full variable domain (missing parts from reference TRBV30 and TRBJ1-1): SQTIHQWPATLVQPVGSPLSLECTVEGTSNPNLYWYRQAAGRGLQLLFYSVGIGQISSEVPQNLSASRPQDRQFILSSKKLLLSDSGFYLCACLAGHTEAFFGQGTRLTVV.